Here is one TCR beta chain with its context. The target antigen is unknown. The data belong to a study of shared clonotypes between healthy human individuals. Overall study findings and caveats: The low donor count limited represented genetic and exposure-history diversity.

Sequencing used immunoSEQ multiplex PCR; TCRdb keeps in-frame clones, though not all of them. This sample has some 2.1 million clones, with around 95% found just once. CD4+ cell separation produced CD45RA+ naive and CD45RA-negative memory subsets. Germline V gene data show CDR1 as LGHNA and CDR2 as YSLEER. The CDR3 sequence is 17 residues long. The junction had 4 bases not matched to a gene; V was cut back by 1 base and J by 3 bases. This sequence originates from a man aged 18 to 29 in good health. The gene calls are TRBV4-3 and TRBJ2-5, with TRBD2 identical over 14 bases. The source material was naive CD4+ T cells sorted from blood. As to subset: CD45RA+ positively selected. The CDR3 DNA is TGCGCCAGCAGCCAAGGACTAGCGGGAGGGCCAGAAGAGACCCAGTACTTC. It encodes CASSQGLAGGPEETQYF.